These T cell receptor beta chains were read from a single sample in a study of T cell repertoires in Merkel cell carcinoma. Profiling relied on immunoSEQ multiplex PCR, and the TCRdb table lists in-frame clones only, not all of them. The data show more than 12,000 clones, 76% seen once. Specimen: tumor tissue. The receptors originated from an adult with Merkel cell carcinoma. CDR3s include the opening cysteine and the closing phenylalanine or tryptophan. Each record gives: D gene, V gene, J gene, clone size, CDR3 DNA, CDR3 protein. A D gene is named only where the DNA matches it firmly. Clone size is given for some rows only: seen once, a few or many times, or a class if the clone is expanded.

>NA|TRBV3-1/TRBV3-2|TRBJ1-1|few
TGTGCCAGCAGCCAAACCGTGAACACTGAAGCTTTCTTT
CASSQTVNTEAFF
>TRBD2|TRBV5-4|TRBJ2-5|NA
TGTGCCAGCAAGGACGGGGGGGCCTCGGAGACCCAGTACTTC
CASKDGGASETQYF
>TRBD1|TRBV28|TRBJ1-2|NA
TGTGCCAGCAGAGAACAGGGGGTACATGGCTACACCTTC
CASREQGVHGYTF
>NA|TRBV7-9|TRBJ2-3|few
TGTGCCAGCAGCTTTAGGCAGGGGAGCCGAGATACGCAGTATTTT
CASSFRQGSRDTQYF
>TRBD1|TRBV18|TRBJ2-7|NA
TGTGCCAGCTCACCGGGACAGAGTCGGCTCTACGAGCAGTACTTC
CASSPGQSRLYEQYF
>TRBD1|TRBV13|TRBJ2-5|once
TGTGCCAGCAGCACCCGGGACAGGGGAGAGACCCAGTACTTC
CASSTRDRGETQYF
>NA|TRBV5-5|TRBJ2-3|NA
TGTGCCAGCAGCTTGGCCCCTTGGACTAGCACAGATACGCAGTATTTT
CASSLAPWTSTDTQYF
>TRBD1|TRBV27|TRBJ1-2|NA
TGTGCCAGCAGCCGAATCAGACCGACAGGGAACTATGGCTACACCTTC
CASSRIRPTGNYGYTF
>NA|TRBV5-1|TRBJ2-7|NA
TGCGCCAGCAGCTTGGCTGAGTACTACGAGCAGTACTTC
CASSLAEYYEQYF
>NA|TRBV6-5|TRBJ2-2|once
TGTGCCAGCAGTTACCGACCCCTGGAGGGGGAGCTGTTTTTT
CASSYRPLEGELFF
>NA|TRBV6-2/TRBV6-3|TRBJ1-2|NA
TGTGCCAGCAGTTCCTCGGGGGGCCCTCGCTATGGCTACACCTTC
CASSSSGGPRYGYTF
>TRBD2|TRBV9|TRBJ2-3|NA
TGTGCCAGCAGCTTACAAGCGGGGGGCACAGATACGCAGTATTTT
CASSLQAGGTDTQYF
>TRBD1|TRBV7-2|TRBJ1-4|NA
TGTGCCAGCAGCTTAGGGACAGGGCTTGAAAAACTGTTTTTT
CASSLGTGLEKLFF
>NA|TRBV10-3|TRBJ2-7|NA
TGTGCCATCAGTGATTACGGGACCCTAATCTACGAGCAGTACTTC
CAISDYGTLIYEQYF
>TRBD2|TRBV28|TRBJ2-1|NA
TGTGCCAGCAGTATTTCACTAGCGTCCTCCTACAATGAGCAGTTCTTC
CASSISLASSYNEQFF
>NA|TRBV9|TRBJ2-1|NA
TGTGCCAGCAGCCCCAGTCTGAGCTCCTACAATGAGCAGTTCTTC
CASSPSLSSYNEQFF
>TRBD1|TRBV24-1|TRBJ1-2|NA
TGTGCCACCAGTGACCCCAGGCACACAGGGGAAGCTGGCTACACCTTC
CATSDPRHTGEAGYTF
>TRBD2|TRBV5-4|TRBJ2-5|few
TGTGCCAGCAGATCTGAACTAGCGGGGGGGCAGGTGACCCAGTACTTC
CASRSELAGGQVTQYF
>NA|TRBV19|TRBJ1-3|NA
TGTGCCAGTAGTAAGACGATACTTACTGGAAACACCATATATTTT
CASSKTILTGNTIYF
>NA|TRBV6-5|TRBJ1-1|NA
TGTGCCAGCAGTTACTCCAACTGGGGCAACACTGAAGCTTTCTTT
CASSYSNWGNTEAFF
>TRBD2|TRBV7-9|TRBJ2-3|NA
TGTGCCAGCAGCATCGGACTAGCGGGCCGCACAGATACGCAGTATTTT
CASSIGLAGRTDTQYF
>NA|TRBV5-1|TRBJ2-7|NA
TGCGCCAGCAGCTTGGGACCCACCAGAGTAAACGAGCAGTACTTC
CASSLGPTRVNEQYF
>TRBD1|TRBV7-2|TRBJ2-5|NA
TGTGCCAGCAGCTTAGCCGGGACAGCCCAAGAGACCCAGTACTTC
CASSLAGTAQETQYF
>TRBD2|TRBV5-1|TRBJ2-2|NA
TGCGCCAGCAGCTTTAGCGGGAGGGCCAGGGAGCTGTTTTTT
CASSFSGRARELFF
>NA|TRBV2|TRBJ2-7|few
TGTGCCAGCAGGACAGCCTACGAGCAGTACTTC
CASRTAYEQYF
>TRBD2|TRBV27|TRBJ2-1|medium-sized
TGTGCCAGCAGTCAACGACTAAGCGGGGGGAGGAATGAGCAGTTCTTC
CASSQRLSGGRNEQFF
>NA|TRBV3-1/TRBV3-2|TRBJ2-7|few
TGTGCCAGCAGAAGTAGCCACACGTCATTCGAGCAGTACTTC
CASRSSHTSFEQYF
>NA|TRBV7-9|TRBJ1-3|once
TGTGCCAGCAGCTTAACAGACAGGCTGGCTGGAAACACCATATATTTT
CASSLTDRLAGNTIYF
>TRBD2|TRBV5-1|TRBJ2-7|NA
TGCGCCAGCAGCTTGTGGGCTAGCGGGAGCGGGAACGAGCAGTACTTC
CASSLWASGSGNEQYF
>NA|TRBV5-1|TRBJ1-2|NA
TGCGCCAGCAGCTTAGAGGGGGTGGATGGCTACACCTTC
CASSLEGVDGYTF
>TRBD1|TRBV4-3|TRBJ1-4|NA
TGCGCCAGCAGCCAGCAGGACAGGGCTAATGAAAAACTGTTTTTT
CASSQQDRANEKLFF
>NA|TRBV7-3|TRBJ1-1|NA
TGTGCCAGCAGGACGGACAAGCACACTGAAGCTTTCTTT
CASRTDKHTEAFF
>NA|TRBV19|TRBJ2-1|NA
TGTGCCAGTAGTATAGAAGGGCAGGGTTCCTACAATGAGCAGTTCTTC
CASSIEGQGSYNEQFF